This passage covers 13 T cell receptor beta chains from one sample sequenced in a study of T cells after yellow fever vaccination. TCRdb called the 5' RACE reads again in MiXCR, with one record for every CDR3 protein. The sample gives around 200,000 distinct CDR3 sequences, roughly 9.6% of which show up once; about 38% is in the top ten. Sequencing used CD8+ T cells sorted from PBMCs, obtained 15 days after the yellow fever booster vaccination. These receptor sequences come from a man aged 18 to 29 who received the YFV17D yellow fever vaccine.

Only a few counts were recorded for this clonotype. The V and J genes are TRBV6-5 and TRBJ2-1, with TRBD1 identical over 7 bases. CDR1 MNHEY and CDR2 SVGAGI come from the germline V gene. This CDR3 has 13 amino acids. Unmatched junction bases numbered 12, after V lost 9 bases and J lost 10 bases. The CDR3 loop reads CASTGTAGFEQFF. DNA of the CDR3: TGTGCCAGTACCGGGACAGCCGGATTCGAGCAGTTCTTC.

In nucleotides, the CDR3 is TGTGCCTGGAGTCCCCGGACAGAGCAGTACTTC. The encoded protein is CAWSPRTEQYF. V and J are TRBV30 and TRBJ2-7; D is perhaps TRBD1 (5 bases). V was shortened by 2 bases and J by 7 bases, with 9 bases between the two germline ends. The CDR3 is made up of 11 amino acids. CDR1 is GTSNPN and CDR2 is SVGIG in the germline V gene (reference sequence). The full variable domain, its missing parts supplied by reference TRBV30 and TRBJ2-7, is SQTIHQWPATLVQPVGSPLSLECTVEGTSNPNLYWYRQAAGRGLQLLFYSVGIGQISSEVPQNLSASRPQDRQFILSSKKLLLSDSGFYLCAWSPRTEQYFGPGTRLTVT.

This chain joins TRBV7-9 and TRBJ2-4; 8 bases fit TRBD1. The ends lost 1 base at V and 9 bases at J; junction bases unmatched: 5. The CDR3 totals 14 residues. In germline, CDR1 is SEHNR, CDR2 FQNEAQ (reference sequence). This chain's CDR3 is CASSLVTGDVIQYF. The CDR3 DNA is TGTGCCAGCAGCTTAGTGACAGGGGATGTCATTCAGTACTTC.

V is TRBV5-6 and J is TRBJ2-1; D gene uncertain. There are 16 residues in the CDR3. Trimming left V 0 bases short and J 1 base short, with 11 bases between. Germline V gene lookup returns CDR1 SGHDT and CDR2 YYEEEE. The CDR3 region has the DNA TGTGCCAGCAGCTTGGATCTGGTGTGGTCCTACAATGAGCAGTTCTTC. Its protein is CASSLDLVWSYNEQFF.

This clonotype was observed a handful of times. This rearrangement joins TRBV6-7 to TRBJ2-7, with D possibly being TRBD1 (7 bases). TRBV6-7 is an open reading frame, and its role is uncertain. Trimming shortened V by 6 bases and J by 1 base, and 19 bases separated the two germline ends. There are 16 residues in the CDR3. CDR3 residues: CASRIEGGQISYEQYF. The DNA of the CDR3 is TGTGCCAGCAGAATAGAGGGGGGACAGATATCCTACGAGCAGTACTTC.

This clonotype has just a few counts. A single base separates this from a much larger clone, so it may be a read error. Here the CDR3 omits its conserved ending phenylalanine or tryptophan, so a read error is the likely source. The genes are TRBV30 and TRBJ2-2; no reliable D call. Germline V gene lookup returns CDR1 GTSNPN and CDR2 SVGIG (reference sequence). The CDR3 totals 14 residues. Trimming removed 1 base at V and 6 bases at J, with 12 bases between. The CDR3: CAWSAAPESGELFS. DNA for the CDR3: TGTGCCTGGAGTGCGGCTCCGGAGTCCGGGGAGCTGTTTTCT.

The V and J genes are TRBV3-1 and TRBJ1-1; the D gene is possibly TRBD1 (5 bases). In germline, CDR1 is LGHDT, CDR2 YNNKEL (reference sequence). Between the trimmed V and J ends, which lost 0 bases and 8 bases, there was a span of 10 bases. CDR3 size: 13 residues. The CDR3 nucleotides read TGTGCCAGCAGCCAAGAGTGGGGGACCGAAGCTTTCTTT. As protein: CASSQEWGTEAFF.

This clonotype was detected only a few times. This chain links TRBV29-1 with TRBJ2-7; 8 bases line up with TRBD2. The V segment lost 2 bases and the J segment 4 bases; nucleotides outside the gene matches: 10. Germline lookup yields CDR1 SQVTM and CDR2 ANQGSEA. The CDR3 sequence is 15 residues long. The CDR3 here is CSVETPERGQYEQYF. CDR3 sequence (DNA): TGCAGCGTTGAAACCCCCGAGCGGGGGCAATACGAGCAGTACTTC.

This clonotype was seen repeatedly, ten times or more. V and J are TRBV7-9 and TRBJ2-3; possibly TRBD1 or TRBD2 for D (6 bases each). Germline V lookup: CDR1 SEHNR, CDR2 FQNEAQ (reference sequence). This CDR3 is built from 16 residues. V was shortened by 4 bases and J by 4 bases, with 18 bases between the two germline ends. The CDR3 here is CASSSSMTGGADTQYF. CDR3 coding DNA: TGTGCCAGCAGCTCATCGATGACAGGAGGGGCAGATACGCAGTATTTT.

This rearrangement joins TRBV4-1 to TRBJ2-5; D is unclear. Germline CDR1 is MGHRA and CDR2 is YSYEKL. V was cut by 1 base and J by 5 bases, with 11 bases left in between. The CDR3 has 14 residues. The CDR3: CASSQVKVRETQYF. CDR3 bases: TGCGCCAGCAGCCAAGTGAAGGTCCGGGAGACCCAGTACTTC.

There are a few counts of this clonotype. The gene calls are TRBV6-5 and TRBJ1-2, with D unclear. The CDR3 totals 15 residues. CDR1 and CDR2 (germline): MNHEY, SVGAGI. V gave up 0 bases and J gave up 6 bases, with 14 bases separating them. The CDR3 protein is CASSYSRRGVDGYTF. CDR3 nucleotides: TGTGCCAGCAGTTACTCGCGCAGAGGAGTGGATGGCTACACCTTC.

The chain uses TRBV4-1 and TRBJ2-3; D is possibly TRBD1 or TRBD2 (5 bases each). This CDR3 has 13 residues. CDR1 is MGHRA and CDR2 is YSYEKL in the germline V gene. Trimming left V 2 bases short and J 4 bases short, with 7 bases between. The CDR3 DNA follows: TGCGCCAGCAGCCAAATGGGGGCAGATACGCAGTATTTT. Amino acids: CASSQMGADTQYF.

This clonotype was detected only a few times. This sequence joins TRBV4-1 and TRBJ1-5; D perhaps matches TRBD1 (5 bases). Germline V gene sequence: CDR1 MGHRA, CDR2 YSYEKL. The V and J ends lost 3 bases and 0 bases respectively, with 9 bases between them. The CDR3 spans 15 residues. The CDR3 loop is CASSHRDVSNQPQHF. The CDR3 region has the DNA TGCGCCAGCAGCCACCGGGACGTTAGCAATCAGCCCCAGCATTTT.